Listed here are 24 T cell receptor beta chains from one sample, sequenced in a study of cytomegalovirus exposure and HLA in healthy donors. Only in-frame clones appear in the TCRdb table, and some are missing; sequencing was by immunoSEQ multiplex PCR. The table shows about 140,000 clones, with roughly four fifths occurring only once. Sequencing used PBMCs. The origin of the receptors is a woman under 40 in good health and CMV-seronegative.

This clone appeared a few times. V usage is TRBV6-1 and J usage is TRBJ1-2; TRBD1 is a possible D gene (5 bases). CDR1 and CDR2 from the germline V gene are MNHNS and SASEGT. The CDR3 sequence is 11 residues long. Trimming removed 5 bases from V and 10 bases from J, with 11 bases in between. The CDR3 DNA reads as TGTGCCAGCAGTCGACAGCTACACTACACCTTC. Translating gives CASSRQLHYTF.

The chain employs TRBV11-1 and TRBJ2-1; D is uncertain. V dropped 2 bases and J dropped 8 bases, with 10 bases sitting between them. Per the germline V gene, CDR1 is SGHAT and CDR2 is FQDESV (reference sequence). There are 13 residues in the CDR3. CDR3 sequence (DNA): TGTGCCAGCAGCTTATACCCCCGGGATGAGCAGTTCTTC. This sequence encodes CASSLYPRDEQFF.

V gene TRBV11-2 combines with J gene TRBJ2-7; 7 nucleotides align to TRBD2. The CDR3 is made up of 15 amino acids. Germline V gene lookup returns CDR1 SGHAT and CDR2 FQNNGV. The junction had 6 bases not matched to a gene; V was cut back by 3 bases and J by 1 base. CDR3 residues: CASSLVSGASYEQYF. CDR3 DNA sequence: TGTGCCAGCAGCTTGGTCAGCGGGGCTTCCTACGAGCAGTACTTC.

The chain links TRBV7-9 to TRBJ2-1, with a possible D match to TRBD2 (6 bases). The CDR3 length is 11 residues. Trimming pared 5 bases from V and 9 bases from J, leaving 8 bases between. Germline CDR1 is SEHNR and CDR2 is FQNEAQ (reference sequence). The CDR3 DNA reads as TGTGCCAGCAGCCGGGGGTTTGAGCAGTTCTTC. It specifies CASSRGFEQFF.

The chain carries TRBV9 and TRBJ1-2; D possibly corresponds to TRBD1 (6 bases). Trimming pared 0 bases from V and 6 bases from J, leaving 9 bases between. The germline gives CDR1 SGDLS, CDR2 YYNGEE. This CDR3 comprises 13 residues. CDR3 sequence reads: CASSVVGGHGYTF. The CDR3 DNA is TGTGCCAGCAGCGTAGTCGGGGGGCATGGCTACACCTTC.

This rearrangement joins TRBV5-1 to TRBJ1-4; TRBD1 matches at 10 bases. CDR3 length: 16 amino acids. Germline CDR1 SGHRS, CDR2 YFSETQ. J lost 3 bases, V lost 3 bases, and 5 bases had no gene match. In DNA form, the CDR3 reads TGCGCCAGCAGCTGGGGACAGGGGCTGTCTAATGAAAAACTGTTTTTT. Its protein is CASSWGQGLSNEKLFF.

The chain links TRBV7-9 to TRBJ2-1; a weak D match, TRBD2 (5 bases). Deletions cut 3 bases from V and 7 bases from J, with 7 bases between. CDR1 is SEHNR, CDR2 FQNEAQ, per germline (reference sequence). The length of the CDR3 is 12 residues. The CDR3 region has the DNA TGTGCCAGCAGCTTCGGGGAGAATGAGCAGTTCTTC. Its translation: CASSFGENEQFF.

This CDR3 reads CASSGASGNNEQFF. DNA of the CDR3: TGTGCCAGCAGTGGGGCTAGCGGAAACAATGAGCAGTTCTTC. The chain recombines TRBV25-1 with TRBJ2-1; 7 bases match TRBD2. In germline, CDR1 is MGHDK, CDR2 SYGVNS. The CDR3 consists of 14 residues. V lost 4 bases and J lost 5; bases outside the gene matches: 5.

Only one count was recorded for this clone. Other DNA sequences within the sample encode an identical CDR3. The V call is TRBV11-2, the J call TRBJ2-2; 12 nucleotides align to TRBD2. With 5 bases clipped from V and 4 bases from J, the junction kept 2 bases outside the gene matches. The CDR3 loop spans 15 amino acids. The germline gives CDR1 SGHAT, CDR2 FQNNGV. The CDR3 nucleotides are TGTGCCAGCAGCCCGGGACTAGCGGGCACCGGGGAGCTGTTTTTT. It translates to CASSPGLAGTGELFF.

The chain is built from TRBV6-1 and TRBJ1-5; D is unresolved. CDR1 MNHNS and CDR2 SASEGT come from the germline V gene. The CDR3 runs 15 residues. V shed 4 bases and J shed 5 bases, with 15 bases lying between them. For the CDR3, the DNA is TGTGCCAGCAGTGTGGGCATCGCATGGGATCAGCCCCAGCATTTT. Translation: CASSVGIAWDQPQHF.

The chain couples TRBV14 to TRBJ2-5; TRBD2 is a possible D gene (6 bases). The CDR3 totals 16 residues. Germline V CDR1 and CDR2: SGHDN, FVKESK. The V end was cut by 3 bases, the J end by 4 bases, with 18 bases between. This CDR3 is CASSHQSYGGRETQYF. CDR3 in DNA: TGTGCCAGCAGCCACCAGTCTTACGGGGGTCGAGAGACCCAGTACTTC.

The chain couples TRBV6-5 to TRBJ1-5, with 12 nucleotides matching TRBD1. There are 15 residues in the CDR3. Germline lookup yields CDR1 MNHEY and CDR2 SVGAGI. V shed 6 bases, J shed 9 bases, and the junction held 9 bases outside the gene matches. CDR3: CASRPGQGARGPQHF. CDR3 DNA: TGTGCCAGCAGACCGGGACAGGGGGCCCGGGGGCCCCAGCATTTT.

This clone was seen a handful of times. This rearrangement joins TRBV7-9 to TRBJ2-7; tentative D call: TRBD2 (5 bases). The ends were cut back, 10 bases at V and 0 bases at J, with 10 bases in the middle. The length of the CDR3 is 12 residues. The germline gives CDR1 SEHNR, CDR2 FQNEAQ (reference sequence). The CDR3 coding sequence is TGTGCCACTAACCGGGACTCCTACGAGCAGTACTTC. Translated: CATNRDSYEQYF.

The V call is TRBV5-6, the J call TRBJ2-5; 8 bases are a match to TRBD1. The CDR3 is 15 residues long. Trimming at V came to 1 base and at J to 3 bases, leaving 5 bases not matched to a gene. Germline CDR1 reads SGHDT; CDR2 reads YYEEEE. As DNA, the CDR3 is TGTGCCAGCAGCTTGCTTACAGGGGGTAAAGAGACCCAGTACTTC. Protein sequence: CASSLLTGGKETQYF.

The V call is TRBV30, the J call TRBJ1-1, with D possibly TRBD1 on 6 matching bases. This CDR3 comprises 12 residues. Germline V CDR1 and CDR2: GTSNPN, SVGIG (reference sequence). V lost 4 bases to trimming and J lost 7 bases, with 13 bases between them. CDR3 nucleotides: TGTGCCTGGACAGGGAGGGGGAGTGAAGCTTTCTTT. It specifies CAWTGRGSEAFF.

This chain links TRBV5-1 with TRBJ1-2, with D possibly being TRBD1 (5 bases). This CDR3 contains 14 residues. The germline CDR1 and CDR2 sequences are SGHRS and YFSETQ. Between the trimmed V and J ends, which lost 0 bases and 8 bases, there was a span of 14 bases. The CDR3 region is CASSLGQGMEGYTF. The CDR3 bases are TGCGCCAGCAGCTTGGGTCAGGGCATGGAGGGCTACACCTTC.

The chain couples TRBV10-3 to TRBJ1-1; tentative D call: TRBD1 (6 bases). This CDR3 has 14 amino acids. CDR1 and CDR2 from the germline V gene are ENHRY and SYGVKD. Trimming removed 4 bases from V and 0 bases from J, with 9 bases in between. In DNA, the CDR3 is TGTGCCATCAGTGCACAGGGCATGAACACTGAAGCTTTCTTT. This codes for CAISAQGMNTEAFF.

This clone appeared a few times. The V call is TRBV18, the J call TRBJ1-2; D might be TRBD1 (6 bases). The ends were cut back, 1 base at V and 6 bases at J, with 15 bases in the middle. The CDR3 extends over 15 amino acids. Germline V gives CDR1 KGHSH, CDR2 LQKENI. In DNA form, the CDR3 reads TGTGCCAGCTCACCACTAGACAGGATTGGACATGGCTACACCTTC. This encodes CASSPLDRIGHGYTF. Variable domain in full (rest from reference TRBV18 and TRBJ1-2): NAGVMQNPRHLVRRRGQEARLRCSPMKGHSHVYWYRQLPEEGLKFMVYLQKENIIDESGMPKERFSAEFPKEGPSILRIQQVVRGDSAAYFCASSPLDRIGHGYTFGSGTRLTVV.

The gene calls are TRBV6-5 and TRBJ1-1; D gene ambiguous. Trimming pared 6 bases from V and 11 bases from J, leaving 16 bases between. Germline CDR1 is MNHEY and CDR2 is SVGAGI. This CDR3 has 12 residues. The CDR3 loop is CASSPGRGGAFF. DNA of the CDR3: TGTGCCAGCAGCCCTGGTCGGGGTGGGGCTTTCTTT.

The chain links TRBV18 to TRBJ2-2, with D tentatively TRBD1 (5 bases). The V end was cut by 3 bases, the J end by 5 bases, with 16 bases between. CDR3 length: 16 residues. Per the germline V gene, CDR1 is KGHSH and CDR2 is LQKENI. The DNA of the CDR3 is TGTGCCAGCTCACCGCTGACAGCTCGGGTGACCGGGGAGCTGTTTTTT. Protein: CASSPLTARVTGELFF.

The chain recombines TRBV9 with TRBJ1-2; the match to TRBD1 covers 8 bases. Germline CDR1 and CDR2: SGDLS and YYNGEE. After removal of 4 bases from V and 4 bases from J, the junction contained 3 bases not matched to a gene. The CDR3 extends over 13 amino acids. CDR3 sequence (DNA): TGTGCCAGCAGCCGGGACAGGAGCTATGGCTACACCTTC. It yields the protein CASSRDRSYGYTF.

CDR3 loop: CASSLRRTSVQETQYF. For the CDR3, the DNA is TGCGCCAGCAGCTTGCGAAGGACATCGGTACAAGAGACCCAGTACTTC. The V and J genes are TRBV5-1 and TRBJ2-5; TRBD1 might be the D (5 bases). V was clipped by 1 base and J by 2 bases, with 15 bases between them. CDR1 and CDR2 (germline): SGHRS, YFSETQ. CDR3 length: 16 amino acids. Supplemented by reference TRBV5-1 and TRBJ2-5, the full variable domain reads KAGVTQTPRYLIKTRGQQVTLSCSPISGHRSVSWYQQTPGQGLQFLFEYFSETQRNKGNFPGRFSGRQFSNSRSEMNVSTLELGDSALYLCASSLRRTSVQETQYFGPGTRLLVL.

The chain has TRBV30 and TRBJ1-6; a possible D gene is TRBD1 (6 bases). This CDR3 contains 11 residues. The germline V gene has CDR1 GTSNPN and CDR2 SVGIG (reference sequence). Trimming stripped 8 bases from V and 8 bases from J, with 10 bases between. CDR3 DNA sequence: TGTGCCGGACAGAACGATTCACCCCTCCACTTT. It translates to CAGQNDSPLHF. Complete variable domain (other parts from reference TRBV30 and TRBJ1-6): SQTIHQWPATLVQPVGSPLSLECTVEGTSNPNLYWYRQAAGRGLQLLFYSVGIGQISSEVPQNLSASRPQDRQFILSSKKLLLSDSGFYLCAGQNDSPLHFGNGTRLTVT.

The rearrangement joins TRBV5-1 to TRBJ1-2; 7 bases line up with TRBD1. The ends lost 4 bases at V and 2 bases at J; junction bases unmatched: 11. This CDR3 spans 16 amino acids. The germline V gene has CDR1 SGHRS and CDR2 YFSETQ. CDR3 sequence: CASSHGRGSPNYGYTF. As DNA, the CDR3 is TGCGCCAGCAGCCACGGCAGGGGGTCACCAAACTATGGCTACACCTTC.